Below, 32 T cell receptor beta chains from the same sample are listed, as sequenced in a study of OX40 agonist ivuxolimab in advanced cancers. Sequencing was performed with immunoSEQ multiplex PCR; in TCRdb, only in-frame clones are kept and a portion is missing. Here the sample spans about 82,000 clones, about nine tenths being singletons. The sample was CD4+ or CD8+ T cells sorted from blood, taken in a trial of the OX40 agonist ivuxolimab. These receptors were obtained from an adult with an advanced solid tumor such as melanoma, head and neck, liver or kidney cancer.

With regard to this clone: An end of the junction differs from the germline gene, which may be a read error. The DNA for the CDR3 is TGTGCCAGCAGTTACCTGACTAGCGGGGGGGCAAAGGAAGTCTTC. Translation: CASSYLTSGGAKEVF. The genes are TRBV6-6 and TRBJ2-1; 14 bases fit TRBD2. This CDR3 spans 15 amino acids. Germline CDR1 and CDR2: MNHNY and SVGAGI (reference sequence).

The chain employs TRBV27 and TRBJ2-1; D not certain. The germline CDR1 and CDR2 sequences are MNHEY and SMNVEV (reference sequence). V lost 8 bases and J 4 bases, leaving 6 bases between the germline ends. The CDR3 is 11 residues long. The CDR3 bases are TGTGCCAGCGCCCGATACAATGAGCAGTTCTTC. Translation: CASARYNEQFF.

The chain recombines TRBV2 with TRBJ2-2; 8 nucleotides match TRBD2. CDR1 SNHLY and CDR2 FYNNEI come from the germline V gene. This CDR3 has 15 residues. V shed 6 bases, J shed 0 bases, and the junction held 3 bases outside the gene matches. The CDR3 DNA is TGTGCCAGCAGCCCGGGGGGGGCGAACACCGGGGAGCTGTTTTTT. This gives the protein CASSPGGANTGELFF.

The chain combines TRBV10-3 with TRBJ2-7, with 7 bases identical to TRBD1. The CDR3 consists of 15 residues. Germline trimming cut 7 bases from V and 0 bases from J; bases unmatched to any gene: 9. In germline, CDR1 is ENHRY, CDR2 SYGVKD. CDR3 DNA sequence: TGTGCCATCAAGGAGTCAGGGGGAAGCTCCTACGAGCAGTACTTC. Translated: CAIKESGGSSYEQYF.

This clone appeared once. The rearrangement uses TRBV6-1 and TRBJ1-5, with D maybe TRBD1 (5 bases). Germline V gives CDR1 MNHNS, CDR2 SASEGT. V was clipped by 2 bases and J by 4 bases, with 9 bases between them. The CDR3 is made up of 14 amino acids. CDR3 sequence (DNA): TGTGCCAGCAGTGAACAGGGACGAAATCAGCCCCAGCATTTT. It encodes CASSEQGRNQPQHF.

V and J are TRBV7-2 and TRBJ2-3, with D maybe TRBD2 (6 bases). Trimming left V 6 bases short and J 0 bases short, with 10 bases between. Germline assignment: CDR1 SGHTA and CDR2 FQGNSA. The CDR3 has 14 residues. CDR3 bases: TGTGCCAGCAGTTCGGGAGTTAGCACAGATACGCAGTATTTT. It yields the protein CASSSGVSTDTQYF.

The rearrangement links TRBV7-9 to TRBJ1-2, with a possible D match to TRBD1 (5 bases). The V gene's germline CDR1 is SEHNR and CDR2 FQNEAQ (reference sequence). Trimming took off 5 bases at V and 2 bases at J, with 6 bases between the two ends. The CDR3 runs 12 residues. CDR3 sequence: CASSQGNYGYTF. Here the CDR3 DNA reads TGTGCCAGCAGCCAGGGAAACTATGGCTACACCTTC.

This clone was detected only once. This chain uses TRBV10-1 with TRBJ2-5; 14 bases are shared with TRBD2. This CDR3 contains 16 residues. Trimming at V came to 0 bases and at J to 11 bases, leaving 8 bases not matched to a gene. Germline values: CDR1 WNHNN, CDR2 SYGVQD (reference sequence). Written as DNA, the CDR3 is TGCGCCAGCAGTGAGTCGGGGACTAGCGGGAGTCTGGAGCAGTACTTC. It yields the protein CASSESGTSGSLEQYF.

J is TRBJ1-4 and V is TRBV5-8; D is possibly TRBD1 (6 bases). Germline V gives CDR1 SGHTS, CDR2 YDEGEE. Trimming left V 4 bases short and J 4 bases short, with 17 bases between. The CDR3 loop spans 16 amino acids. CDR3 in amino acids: CASSLSTGYSNEKLFF. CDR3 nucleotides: TGTGCCAGCAGCCTATCTACAGGGTATAGTAATGAAAAACTGTTTTTT.

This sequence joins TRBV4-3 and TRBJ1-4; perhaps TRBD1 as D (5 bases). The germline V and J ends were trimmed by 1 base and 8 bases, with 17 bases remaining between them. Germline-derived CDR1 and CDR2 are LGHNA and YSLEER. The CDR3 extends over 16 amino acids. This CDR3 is CASSQVRGARNEKLFF. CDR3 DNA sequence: TGCGCCAGCAGCCAAGTAAGAGGGGCGCGTAACGAAAAACTGTTTTTT.

The CDR3 DNA reads as TGCGCCACCGCCTGGGGGGGACAGGGGACCGGGGAGCTGTTTTTT. This encodes CATAWGGQGTGELFF. This rearrangement joins TRBV10-2 to TRBJ2-2; TRBD1 matches at 10 bases. Germline values: CDR1 WSHSY, CDR2 SAAADI. With 10 bases clipped from V and 5 bases from J, the junction kept 10 bases outside the gene matches. The CDR3 is 15 amino acids.

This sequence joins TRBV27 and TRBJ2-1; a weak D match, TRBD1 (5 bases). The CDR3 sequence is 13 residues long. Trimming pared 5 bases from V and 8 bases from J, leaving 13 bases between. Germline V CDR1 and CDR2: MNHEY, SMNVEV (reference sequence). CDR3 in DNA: TGTGCCAGCAGTCCGAGAATAGGGGATGAGCAGTTCTTC. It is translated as CASSPRIGDEQFF.

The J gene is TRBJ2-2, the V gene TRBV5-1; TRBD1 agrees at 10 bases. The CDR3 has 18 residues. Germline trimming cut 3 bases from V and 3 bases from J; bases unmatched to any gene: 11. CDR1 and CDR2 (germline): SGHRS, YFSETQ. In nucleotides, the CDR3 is TGCGCCAGCAGCTCCGGGACAGGGGTCCAGAGGGACACCGGGGAGCTGTTTTTT. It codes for CASSSGTGVQRDTGELFF.

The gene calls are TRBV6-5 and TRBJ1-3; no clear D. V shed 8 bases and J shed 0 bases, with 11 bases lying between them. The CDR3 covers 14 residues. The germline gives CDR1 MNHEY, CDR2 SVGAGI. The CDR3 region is CASGNAHSGNTIYF. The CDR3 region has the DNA TGTGCCAGCGGTAACGCCCACTCTGGAAACACCATATATTTT.

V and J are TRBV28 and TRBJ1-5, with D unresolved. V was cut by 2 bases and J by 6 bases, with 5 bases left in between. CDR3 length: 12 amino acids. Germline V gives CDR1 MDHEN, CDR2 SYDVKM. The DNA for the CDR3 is TGTGCCAGCAGTTTAAAGGGTCAGCCCCAGCATTTT. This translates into CASSLKGQPQHF.

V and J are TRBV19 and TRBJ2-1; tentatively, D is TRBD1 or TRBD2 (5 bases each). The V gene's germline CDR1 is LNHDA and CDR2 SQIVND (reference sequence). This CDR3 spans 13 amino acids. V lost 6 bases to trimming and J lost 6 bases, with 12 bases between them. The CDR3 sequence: CASSPGASNEQFF. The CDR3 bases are TGTGCCAGTAGCCCCGGGGCCAGCAATGAGCAGTTCTTC.

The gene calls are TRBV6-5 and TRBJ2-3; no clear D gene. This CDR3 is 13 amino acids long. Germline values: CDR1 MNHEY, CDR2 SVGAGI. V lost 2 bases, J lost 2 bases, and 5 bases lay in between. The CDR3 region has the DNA TGTGCCAGCAGTTACGGACCCACAGATACGCAGTATTTT. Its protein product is CASSYGPTDTQYF.

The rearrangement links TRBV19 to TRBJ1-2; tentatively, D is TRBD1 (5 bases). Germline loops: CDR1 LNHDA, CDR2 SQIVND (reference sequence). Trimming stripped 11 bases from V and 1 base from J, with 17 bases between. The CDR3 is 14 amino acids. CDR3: CAARGRTFNYGYTF. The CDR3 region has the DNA TGTGCCGCACGGGGGAGAACCTTTAACTATGGCTACACCTTC.

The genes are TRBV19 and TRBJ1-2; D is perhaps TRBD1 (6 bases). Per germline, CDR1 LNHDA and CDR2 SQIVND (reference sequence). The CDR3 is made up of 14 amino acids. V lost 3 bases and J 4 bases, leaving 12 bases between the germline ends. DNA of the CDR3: TGTGCCAGTAGTATTGGGGGCATAAGCTATGGCTACACCTTC. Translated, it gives CASSIGGISYGYTF.

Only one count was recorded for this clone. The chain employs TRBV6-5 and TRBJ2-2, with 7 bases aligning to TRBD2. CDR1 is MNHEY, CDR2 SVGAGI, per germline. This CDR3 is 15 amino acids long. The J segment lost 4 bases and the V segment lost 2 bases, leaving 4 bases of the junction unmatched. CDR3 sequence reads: CASSYGREGTGELFF. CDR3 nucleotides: TGTGCCAGCAGTTACGGCAGGGAGGGCACCGGGGAGCTGTTTTTT.

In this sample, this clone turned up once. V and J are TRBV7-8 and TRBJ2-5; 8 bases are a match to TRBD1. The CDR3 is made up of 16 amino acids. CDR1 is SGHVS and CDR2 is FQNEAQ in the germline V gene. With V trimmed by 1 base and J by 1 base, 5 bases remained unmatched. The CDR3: CASSLGPRGPQETQYF. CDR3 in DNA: TGTGCCAGCAGCTTAGGTCCCAGGGGGCCCCAAGAGACCCAGTACTTC.

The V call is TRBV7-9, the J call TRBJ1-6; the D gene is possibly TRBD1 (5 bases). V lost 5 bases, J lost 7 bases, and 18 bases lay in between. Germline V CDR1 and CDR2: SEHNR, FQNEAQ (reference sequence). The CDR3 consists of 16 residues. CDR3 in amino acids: CASSPTAGGGNSPLHF. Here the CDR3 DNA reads TGTGCCAGCAGCCCCACCGCTGGTGGGGGAAATTCACCCCTCCACTTT.

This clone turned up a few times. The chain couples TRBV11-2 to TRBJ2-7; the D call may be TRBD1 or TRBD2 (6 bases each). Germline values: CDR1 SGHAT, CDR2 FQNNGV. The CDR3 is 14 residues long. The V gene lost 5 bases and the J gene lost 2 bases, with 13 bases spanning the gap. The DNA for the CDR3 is TGTGCCAGCAGCACAGTAGGGGGGACCTACGAGCAGTACTTC. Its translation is CASSTVGGTYEQYF.

The CDR3 loop is CASSQAGRASYNEQFF. Written as DNA, the CDR3 is TGTGCCAGCAGTCAAGCTGGGAGGGCCTCCTACAATGAGCAGTTCTTC. The chain recombines TRBV7-6 with TRBJ2-1, with 7 bases that match TRBD2. V was pared by 6 bases and J by 0 bases, with 8 bases of the junction left unmatched. Germline V gene data show CDR1 as SGHVS and CDR2 as FNYEAQ. This CDR3 is 16 amino acids long.

The CDR3 is CASSGGLAGQETQYF. In nucleotides, the CDR3 is TGCGCCAGCAGCGGGGGACTAGCGGGTCAAGAGACCCAGTACTTC. The genes are TRBV4-3 and TRBJ2-5, with 12 positions matching TRBD2. The CDR3 spans 15 residues. Trimming removed 5 bases from V and 2 bases from J; junction bases left unmatched: 3. Germline V gene data show CDR1 as LGHNA and CDR2 as YSLEER.

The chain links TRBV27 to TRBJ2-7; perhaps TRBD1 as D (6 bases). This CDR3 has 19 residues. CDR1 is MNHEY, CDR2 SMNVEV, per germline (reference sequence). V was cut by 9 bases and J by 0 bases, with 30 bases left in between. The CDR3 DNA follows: TGTGCCAGTCTCCCTATCTCTGTGACAGGTCAAACTGCCTCCTACGAGCAGTACTTC. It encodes CASLPISVTGQTASYEQYF.

This CDR3 reads CASSYSGRNTGELFF. The DNA of the CDR3 is TGTGCCAGCAGTTACTCTGGAAGGAACACCGGGGAGCTGTTTTTT. The chain joins TRBV6-5 to TRBJ2-2; D is unresolved. Trimming stripped 0 bases from V and 1 base from J, with 6 bases between. CDR3 length: 15 residues. Germline V gene data show CDR1 as MNHEY and CDR2 as SVGAGI.

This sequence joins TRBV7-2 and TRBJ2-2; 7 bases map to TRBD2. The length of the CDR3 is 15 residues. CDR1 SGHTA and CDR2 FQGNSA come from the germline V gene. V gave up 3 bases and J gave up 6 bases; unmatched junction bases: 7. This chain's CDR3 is CASSLAGEPPGELFF. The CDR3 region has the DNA TGTGCCAGCAGCTTGGCGGGAGAGCCCCCCGGGGAGCTGTTTTTT. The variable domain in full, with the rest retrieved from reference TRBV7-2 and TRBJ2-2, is GAGVSQSPSNKVTEKGKDVELRCDPISGHTALYWYRQSLGQGLEFLIYFQGNSAPDKSGLPSDRFSAERTGGSVSTLTIQRTQQEDSAVYLCASSLAGEPPGELFFGEGSRLTVL.

CDR3 loop: CASQAGVNTGELFF. The CDR3 DNA sequence: TGTGCCAGCCAGGCAGGGGTTAACACCGGGGAGCTGTTTTTT. The J gene is TRBJ2-2, the V gene TRBV7-3; a weak D match, TRBD1 (6 bases). The CDR3 runs 14 residues. Germline values: CDR1 SGHTA, CDR2 FQGTGA. Trimming left V 8 bases short and J 2 bases short, with 12 bases between.

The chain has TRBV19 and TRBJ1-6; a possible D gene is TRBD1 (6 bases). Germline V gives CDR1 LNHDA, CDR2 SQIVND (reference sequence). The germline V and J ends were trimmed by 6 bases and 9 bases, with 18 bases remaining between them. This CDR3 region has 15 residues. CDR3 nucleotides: TGTGCCAGTAGAGATGGACAGCCAAGCGGTTCACCCCTCCACTTT. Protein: CASRDGQPSGSPLHF.

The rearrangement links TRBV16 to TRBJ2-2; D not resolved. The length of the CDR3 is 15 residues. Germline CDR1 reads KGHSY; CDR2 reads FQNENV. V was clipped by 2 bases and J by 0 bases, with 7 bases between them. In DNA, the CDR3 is TGTGCCAGCAGCCAACCCCCTACGAACACCGGGGAGCTGTTTTTT. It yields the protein CASSQPPTNTGELFF.

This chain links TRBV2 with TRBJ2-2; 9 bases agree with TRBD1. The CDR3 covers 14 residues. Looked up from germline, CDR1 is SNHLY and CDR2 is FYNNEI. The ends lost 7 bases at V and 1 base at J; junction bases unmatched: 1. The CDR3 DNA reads TGTGCCAGCACGGGACAGGGGAACACCGGGGAGCTGTTTTTT. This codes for CASTGQGNTGELFF.